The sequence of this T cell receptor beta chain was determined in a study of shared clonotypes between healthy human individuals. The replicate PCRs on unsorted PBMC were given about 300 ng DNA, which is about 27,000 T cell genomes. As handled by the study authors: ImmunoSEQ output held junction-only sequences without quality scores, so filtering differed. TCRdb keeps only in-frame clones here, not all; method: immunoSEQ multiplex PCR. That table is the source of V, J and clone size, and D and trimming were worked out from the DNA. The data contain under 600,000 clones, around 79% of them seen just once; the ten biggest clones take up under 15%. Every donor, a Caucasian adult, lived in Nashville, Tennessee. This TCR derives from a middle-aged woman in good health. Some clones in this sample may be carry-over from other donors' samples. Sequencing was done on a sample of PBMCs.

The CDR3: CASSIRTSGGSTDTQYF. Written as DNA, the CDR3 is TGTGCCAGTAGTATCCGGACTAGCGGGGGGAGCACAGATACGCAGTATTTT. The V and J genes are TRBV19 and TRBJ2-3; 14 bases map to TRBD2. Losses at the gene ends were 3 bases for V and 0 bases for J; bases not matched to a gene: 2. Germline CDR1 reads LNHDA; CDR2 reads SQIVND (reference sequence). This CDR3 is built from 17 residues.